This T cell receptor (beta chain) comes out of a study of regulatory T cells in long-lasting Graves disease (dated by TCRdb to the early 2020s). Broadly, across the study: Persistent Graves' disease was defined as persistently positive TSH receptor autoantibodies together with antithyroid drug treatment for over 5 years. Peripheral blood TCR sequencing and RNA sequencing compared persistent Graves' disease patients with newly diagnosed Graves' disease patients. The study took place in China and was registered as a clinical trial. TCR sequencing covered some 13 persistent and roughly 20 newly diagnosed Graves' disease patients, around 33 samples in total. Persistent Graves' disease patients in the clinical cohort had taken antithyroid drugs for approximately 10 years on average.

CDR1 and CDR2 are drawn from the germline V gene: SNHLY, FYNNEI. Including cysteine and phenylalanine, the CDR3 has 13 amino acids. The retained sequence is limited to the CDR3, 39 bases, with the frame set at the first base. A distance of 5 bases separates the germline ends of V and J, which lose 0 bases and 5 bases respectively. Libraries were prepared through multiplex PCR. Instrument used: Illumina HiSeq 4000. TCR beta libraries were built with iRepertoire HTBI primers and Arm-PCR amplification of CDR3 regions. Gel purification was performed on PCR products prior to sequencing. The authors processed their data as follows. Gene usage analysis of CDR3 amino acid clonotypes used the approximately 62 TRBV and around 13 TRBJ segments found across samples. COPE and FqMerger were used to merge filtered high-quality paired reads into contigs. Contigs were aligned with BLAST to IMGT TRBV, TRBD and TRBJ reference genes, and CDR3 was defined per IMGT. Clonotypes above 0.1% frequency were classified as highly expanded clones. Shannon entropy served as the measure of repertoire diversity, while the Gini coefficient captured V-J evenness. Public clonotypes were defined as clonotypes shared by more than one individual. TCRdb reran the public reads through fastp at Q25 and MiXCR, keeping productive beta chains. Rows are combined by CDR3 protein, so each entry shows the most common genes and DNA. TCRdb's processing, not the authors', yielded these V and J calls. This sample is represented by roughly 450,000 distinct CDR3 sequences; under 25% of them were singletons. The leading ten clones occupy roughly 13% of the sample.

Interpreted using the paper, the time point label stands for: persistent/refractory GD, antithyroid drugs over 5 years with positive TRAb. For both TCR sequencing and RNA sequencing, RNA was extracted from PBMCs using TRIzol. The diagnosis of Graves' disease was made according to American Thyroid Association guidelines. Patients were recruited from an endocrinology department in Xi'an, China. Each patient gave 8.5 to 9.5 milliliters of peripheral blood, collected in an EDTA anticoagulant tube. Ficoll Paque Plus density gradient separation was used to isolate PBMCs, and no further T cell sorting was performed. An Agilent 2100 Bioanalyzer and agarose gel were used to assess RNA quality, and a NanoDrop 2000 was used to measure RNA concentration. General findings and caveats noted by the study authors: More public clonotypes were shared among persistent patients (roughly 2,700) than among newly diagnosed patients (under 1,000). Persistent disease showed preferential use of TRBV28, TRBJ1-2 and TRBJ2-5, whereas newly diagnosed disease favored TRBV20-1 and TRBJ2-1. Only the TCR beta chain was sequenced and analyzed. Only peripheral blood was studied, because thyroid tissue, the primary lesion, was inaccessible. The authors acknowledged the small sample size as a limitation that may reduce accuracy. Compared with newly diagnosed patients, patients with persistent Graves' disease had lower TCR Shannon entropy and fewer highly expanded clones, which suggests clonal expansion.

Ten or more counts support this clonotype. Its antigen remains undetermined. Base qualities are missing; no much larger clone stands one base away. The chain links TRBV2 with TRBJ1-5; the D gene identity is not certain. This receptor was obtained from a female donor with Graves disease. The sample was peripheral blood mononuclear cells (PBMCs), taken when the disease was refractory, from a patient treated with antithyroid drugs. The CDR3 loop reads CASSEAYDQPQHF. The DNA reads TGTGCCAGCAGTGAAGCCTATGATCAGCCCCAGCATTTT.